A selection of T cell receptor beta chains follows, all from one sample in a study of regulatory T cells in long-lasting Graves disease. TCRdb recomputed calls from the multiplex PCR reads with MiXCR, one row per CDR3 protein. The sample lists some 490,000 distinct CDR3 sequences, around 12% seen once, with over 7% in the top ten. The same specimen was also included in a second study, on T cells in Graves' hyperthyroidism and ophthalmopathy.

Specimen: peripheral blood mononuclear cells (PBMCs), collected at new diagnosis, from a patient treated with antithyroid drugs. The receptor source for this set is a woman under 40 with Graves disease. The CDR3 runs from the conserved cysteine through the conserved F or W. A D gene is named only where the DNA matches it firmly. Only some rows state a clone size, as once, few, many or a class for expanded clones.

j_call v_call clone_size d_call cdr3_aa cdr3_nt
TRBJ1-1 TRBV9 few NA CASTRQTGNTEAFF TGTGCCAGCACCCGACAAACAGGAAACACTGAAGCTTTCTTT
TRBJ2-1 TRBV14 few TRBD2 CASSHVAGTSGNEQFF TGTGCCAGCAGCCATGTCGCCGGGACTAGCGGTAATGAGCAGTTCTTC
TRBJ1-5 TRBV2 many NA CASSPRGSTDSNQPQHF TGTGCCAGCAGTCCCAGGGGCAGCACGGATAGCAATCAGCCCCAGCATTTT
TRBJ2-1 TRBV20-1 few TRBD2 CSARTSGRTNEQFF TGCAGTGCAAGAACTAGCGGGAGAACGAATGAGCAGTTCTTC
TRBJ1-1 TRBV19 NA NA CASSIYSDNTEAFF TGTGCCAGTAGTATATACAGTGACAACACTGAAGCTTTCTTT
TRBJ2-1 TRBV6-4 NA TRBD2 CASSDSWGSGDYNEQFF TGTGCCAGCAGTGACTCCTGGGGTAGCGGGGACTACAATGAGCAGTTCTTC
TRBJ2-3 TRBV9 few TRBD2 CASSALGTSAGFTDTQYF TGTGCCAGCAGCGCCCTAGGGACTAGCGCCGGATTCACAGATACGCAGTATTTT
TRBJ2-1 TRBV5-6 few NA CASSFVSGYNEQFF TGTGCCAGCAGCTTCGTATCAGGGTACAATGAGCAGTTCTTC
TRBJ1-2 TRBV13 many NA CASSLGLFGSHSKGYTF TGTGCCAGCAGCTTAGGCCTCTTCGGGTCCCACTCTAAGGGCTACACCTTC
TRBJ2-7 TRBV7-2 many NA CASSLALARRRGEQYF TGTGCCAGCAGCTTAGCGCTCGCTCGTAGAAGGGGCGAGCAGTACTTC
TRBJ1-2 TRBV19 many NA CASSIPGIRYGYTF TGTGCCAGTAGTATTCCGGGGATCCGCTATGGCTACACCTTC
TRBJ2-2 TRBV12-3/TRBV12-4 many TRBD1 CASSLSGGTGELFF TGTGCCAGCAGTTTATCAGGGGGAACCGGGGAGCTGTTTTTT
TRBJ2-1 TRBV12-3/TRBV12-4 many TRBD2 CASSSGLAGRGEQFF TGTGCCAGCAGCTCGGGACTAGCGGGAAGGGGTGAGCAGTTCTTC
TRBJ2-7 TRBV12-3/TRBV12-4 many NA CASSVLGPGEQYF TGTGCCAGCAGTGTATTGGGCCCGGGCGAGCAGTACTTC
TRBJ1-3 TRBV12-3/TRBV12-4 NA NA CASSMGGSTRPGNTIYF TGTGCCAGCAGTATGGGAGGCTCGACAAGACCTGGAAACACCATATATTTT
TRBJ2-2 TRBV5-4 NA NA CASSPGVWGRRTGELFF TGTGCCAGCAGCCCGGGTGTTTGGGGGCGCCGGACCGGGGAGCTGTTTTTT
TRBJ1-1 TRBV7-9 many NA CASSLGGRRSTEAFF TGTGCCAGCAGCTTGGGGGGGCGCCGAAGCACTGAAGCTTTCTTT
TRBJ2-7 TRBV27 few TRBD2 CASSLTPGGERYF TGTGCCAGCAGTCTCACCCCGGGGGGGGAGCGGTACTTC
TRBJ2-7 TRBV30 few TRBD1 CASQGVGFFHEQYF TGTGCTTCACAGGGGGTCGGCTTCTTCCACGAGCAGTACTTC
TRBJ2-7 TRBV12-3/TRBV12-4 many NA CASSLRRRSYEQYF TGTGCCAGCAGTTTAAGAAGGCGATCCTACGAGCAGTACTTC
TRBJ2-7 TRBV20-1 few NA CSAREITYEQYF TGCAGTGCTAGGGAGATCACCTACGAGCAGTACTTC
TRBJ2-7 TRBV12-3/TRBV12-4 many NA CASSGKRGSPYEQYF TGTGCCAGCAGTGGGAAGAGAGGATCACCCTACGAGCAGTACTTC
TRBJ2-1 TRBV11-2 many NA CASSRSGTSYNEQFF TGTGCCAGCAGCCGCTCCGGGACAAGCTACAATGAGCAGTTCTTC
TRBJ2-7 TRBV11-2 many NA CASSLAGEGEQYF TGTGCCAGCAGCTTAGCGGGAGAGGGCGAGCAGTACTTC
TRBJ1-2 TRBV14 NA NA CASRHTGTFDGYTF TGTGCCAGCAGGCATACCGGGACCTTCGATGGCTACACCTTC
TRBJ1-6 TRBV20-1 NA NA CSAPQTAASPLHF TGCAGTGCCCCCCAGACAGCGGCTTCACCCCTCCACTTT
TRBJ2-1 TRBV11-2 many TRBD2 CASSLASGSSYNEQFF TGTGCCAGCAGCTTAGCTAGCGGGAGCTCCTACAATGAGCAGTTCTTC
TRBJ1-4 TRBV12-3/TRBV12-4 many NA CASSLSSWSREKLFF TGTGCCAGCAGTCTCTCCTCGTGGAGTCGGGAAAAACTGTTTTTT